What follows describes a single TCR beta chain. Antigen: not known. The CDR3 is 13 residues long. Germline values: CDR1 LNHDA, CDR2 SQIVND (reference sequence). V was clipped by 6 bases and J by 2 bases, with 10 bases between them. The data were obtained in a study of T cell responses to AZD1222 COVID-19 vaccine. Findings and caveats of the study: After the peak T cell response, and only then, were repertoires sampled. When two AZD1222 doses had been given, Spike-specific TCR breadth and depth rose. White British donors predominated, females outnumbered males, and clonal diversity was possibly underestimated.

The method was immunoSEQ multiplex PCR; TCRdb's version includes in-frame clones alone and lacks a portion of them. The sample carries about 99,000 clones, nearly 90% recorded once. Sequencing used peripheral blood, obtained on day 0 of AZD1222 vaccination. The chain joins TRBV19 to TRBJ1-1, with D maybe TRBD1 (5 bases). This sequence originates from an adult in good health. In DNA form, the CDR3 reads TGTGCCAGTAGAGCCGGGACCAACACTGAAGCTTTCTTT. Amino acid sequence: CASRAGTNTEAFF.